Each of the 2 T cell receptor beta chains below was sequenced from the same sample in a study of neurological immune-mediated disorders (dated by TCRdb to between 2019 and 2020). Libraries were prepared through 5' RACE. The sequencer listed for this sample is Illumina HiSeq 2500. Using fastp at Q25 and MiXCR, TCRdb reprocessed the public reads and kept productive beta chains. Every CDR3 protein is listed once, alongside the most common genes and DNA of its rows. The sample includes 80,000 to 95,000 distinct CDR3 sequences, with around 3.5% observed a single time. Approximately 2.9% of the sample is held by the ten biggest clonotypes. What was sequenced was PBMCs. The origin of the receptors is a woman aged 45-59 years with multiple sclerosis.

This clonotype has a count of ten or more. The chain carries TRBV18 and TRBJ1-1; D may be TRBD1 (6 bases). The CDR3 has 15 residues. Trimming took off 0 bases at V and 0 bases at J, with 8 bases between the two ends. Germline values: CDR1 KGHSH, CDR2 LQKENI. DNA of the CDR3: TGTGCCAGCTCACCACCCGGGACATTGAACACTGAAGCTTTCTTT. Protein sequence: CASSPPGTLNTEAFF. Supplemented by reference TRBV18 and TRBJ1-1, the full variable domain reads NAGVMQNPRHLVRRRGQEARLRCSPMKGHSHVYWYRQLPEEGLKFMVYLQKENIIDESGMPKERFSAEFPKEGPSILRIQQVVRGDSAAYFCASSPPGTLNTEAFFGQGTRLTVV.

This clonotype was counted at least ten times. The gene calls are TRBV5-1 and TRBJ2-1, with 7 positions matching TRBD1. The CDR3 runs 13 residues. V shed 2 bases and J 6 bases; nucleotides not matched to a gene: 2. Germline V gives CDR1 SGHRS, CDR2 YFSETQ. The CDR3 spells CASSLQGSNEQFF. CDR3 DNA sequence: TGCGCCAGCAGCTTACAGGGGAGCAATGAGCAGTTCTTC.